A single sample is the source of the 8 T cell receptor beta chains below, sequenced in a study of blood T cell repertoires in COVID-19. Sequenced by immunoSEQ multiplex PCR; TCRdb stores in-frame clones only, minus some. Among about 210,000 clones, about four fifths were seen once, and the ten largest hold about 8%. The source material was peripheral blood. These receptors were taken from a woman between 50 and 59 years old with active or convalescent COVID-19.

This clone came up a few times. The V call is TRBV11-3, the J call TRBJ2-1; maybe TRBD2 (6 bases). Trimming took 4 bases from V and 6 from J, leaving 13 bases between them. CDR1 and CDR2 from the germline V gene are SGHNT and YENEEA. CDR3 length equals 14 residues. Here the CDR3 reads CASSSGGQLNEQFF. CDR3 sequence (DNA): TGTGCCAGCAGCTCCGGGGGTCAGCTCAATGAGCAGTTCTTC.

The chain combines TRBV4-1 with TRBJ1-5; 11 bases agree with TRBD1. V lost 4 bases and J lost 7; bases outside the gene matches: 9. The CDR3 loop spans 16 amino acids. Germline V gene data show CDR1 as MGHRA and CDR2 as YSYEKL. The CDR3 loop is CASSLSGTGGGQPQHF. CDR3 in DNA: TGCGCCAGCAGCCTCTCCGGGACAGGGGGAGGACAGCCCCAGCATTTT.

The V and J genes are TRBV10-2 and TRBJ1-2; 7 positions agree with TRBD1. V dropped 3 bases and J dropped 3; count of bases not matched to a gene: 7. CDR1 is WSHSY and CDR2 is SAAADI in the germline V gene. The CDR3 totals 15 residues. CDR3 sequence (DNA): TGCGCCAGCAGTGACCCCGCCAGGGGGGACTATGGCTACACCTTC. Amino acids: CASSDPARGDYGYTF.

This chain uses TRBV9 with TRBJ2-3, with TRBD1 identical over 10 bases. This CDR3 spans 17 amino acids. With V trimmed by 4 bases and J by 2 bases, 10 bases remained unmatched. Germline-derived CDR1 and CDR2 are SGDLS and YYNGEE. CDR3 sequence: CASSPAPTGGSTDTQYF. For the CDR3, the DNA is TGTGCCAGCAGCCCGGCCCCGACAGGGGGCTCCACAGATACGCAGTATTTT. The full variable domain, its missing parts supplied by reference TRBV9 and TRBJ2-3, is DSGVTQTPKHLITATGQRVTLRCSPRSGDLSVYWYQQSLDQGLQFLIQYYNGEERAKGNILERFSAQQFPDLHSELNLSSLELGDSALYFCASSPAPTGGSTDTQYFGPGTRLTVL.

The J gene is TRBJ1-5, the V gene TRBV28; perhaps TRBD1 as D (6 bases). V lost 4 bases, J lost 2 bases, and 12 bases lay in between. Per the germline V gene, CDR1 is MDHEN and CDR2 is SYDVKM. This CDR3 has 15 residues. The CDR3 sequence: CASSSTGRGNQPQHF. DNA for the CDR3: TGTGCCAGCAGTTCCACAGGGCGAGGCAATCAGCCCCAGCATTTT. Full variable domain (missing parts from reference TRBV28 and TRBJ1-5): DVKVTQSSRYLVKRTGEKVFLECVQDMDHENMFWYRQDPGLGLRLIYFSYDVKMKEKGDIPEGYSVSREKKERFSLILESASTNQTSMYLCASSSTGRGNQPQHFGDGTRLSIL.

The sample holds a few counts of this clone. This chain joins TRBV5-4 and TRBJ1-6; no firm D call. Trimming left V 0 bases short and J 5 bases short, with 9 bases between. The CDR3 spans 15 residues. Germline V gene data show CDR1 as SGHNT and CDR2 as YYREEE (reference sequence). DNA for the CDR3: TGTGCCAGCAGCTTGGATACAGAGAATAATTCACCCCTCCACTTT. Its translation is CASSLDTENNSPLHF.

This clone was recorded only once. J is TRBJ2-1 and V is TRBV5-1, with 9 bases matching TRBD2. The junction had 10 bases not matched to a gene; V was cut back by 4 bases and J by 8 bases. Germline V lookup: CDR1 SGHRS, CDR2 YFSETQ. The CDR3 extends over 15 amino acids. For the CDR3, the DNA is TGCGCCAGCAGCCCCCCTCGGCTAGCGGGGCATGAGCAGTTCTTC. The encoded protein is CASSPPRLAGHEQFF.

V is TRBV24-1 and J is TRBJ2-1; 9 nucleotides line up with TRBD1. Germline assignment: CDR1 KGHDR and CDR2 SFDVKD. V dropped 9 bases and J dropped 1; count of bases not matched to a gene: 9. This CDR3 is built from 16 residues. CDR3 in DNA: TGTGCCACCGCCGCGCCGGGGACAGGGTCCTACAATGAGCAGTTCTTC. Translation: CATAAPGTGSYNEQFF.